This note documents a single T cell receptor beta chain sequence. Its antigen target is currently unknown. A much larger clonotype is one base distant, so this may be a read error. All patients had node-negative disease on CT and PET/CT, and none had a history of other malignancies or had previously received chemotherapy or radiotherapy. At each of the two time points, six milliliters of peripheral venous blood were collected into EDTA tubes. Ficoll-Paque Plus density-gradient centrifugation was used to isolate PBMCs. Samples were stored at -80°C immediately after collection until analysis. These data belong to a study of prognosis after radiotherapy for stage I lung cancer (dated by TCRdb to about 2021). About the study as a whole: Between early 2018 and January 2019, fewer than 20 stage I NSCLC patients were enrolled in Nanjing, China. Oligometastatic NSCLC after surgical resection of the primary tumor was present in roughly five patients, while newly diagnosed primary stage I lung tumors were present in around 14. Every patient was deemed medically inoperable, over 10 because of comorbidities and several because they refused surgery. The cohort comprised roughly 13 men and more than 5 women with a median age of around 70 years, ranging from roughly 53 to 85 years. Tumor histology was squamous cell carcinoma in about 7 patients and adenocarcinoma in about a dozen. SBRT was delivered in 3 to 5 fractions with a biologically effective dose of at least 100 Gy, and image-guided IMRT or VMAT was used for delivery. No patient received concurrent therapy alongside SBRT. Four of the 19 patients developed distant metastases after SBRT, at a median of around seven months; the other 15 showed no significant progression. This study profiled peripheral blood TCR beta repertoires from stage I NSCLC patients before and after stereotactic body radiotherapy and linked the repertoires to distant failure. For each of the 20 or so patients, one blood sample was taken before SBRT and one after, so the study sequenced roughly 38 samples in total. The investigation overall reported the following: Tumor specificity of expanded TCR clones was not determined. After SBRT, the count of unique TCR clones dropped from a median of about 10,000 beforehand to approximately 7,100 afterward (Wilcoxon paired P=0.011). Post-SBRT Shannon entropy and its change from baseline were lower in patients who developed distant metastases; baseline Shannon entropy was not associated with metastases. All reported P values were unadjusted for multiple comparisons. The study was limited by the small cohort and short follow-up, and independent validation of the study findings is required. TRBV and TRBJ usage frequencies reportedly differed by metastasis status, in two V genes at baseline and in several V and two J genes after SBRT.

Counted from cysteine to phenylalanine, this CDR3 has 12 amino acids. Solely the CDR3 DNA is kept, with 36 bases framed from the first base. For CDR1 and CDR2, the germline V gene lists KGHSH and LQKENI. Trimming takes 7 bases from V and 5 bases from J, and the germline ends sit 8 bases apart. Two rounds of multiplex PCR were performed to amplify the TCR beta CDR3 region from genomic DNA. In the first PCR round, primers specific to each TRBV and TRBJ gene were used, and the primer sequences were filed in Chinese patent CN105087789A. Universal primers were used in the second round of PCR. The Roche High Pure PCR Template Preparation Kit was used to extract genomic DNA from frozen PBMCs. Libraries were sequenced paired-end with 151 bp reads on an Illumina HiSeq 3000. In the source study's methods: Raw reads lacking the multiplex PCR primer sequences were removed with CutAdapt. Using PEAR, the high-quality paired reads were merged into contigs. By alignment to reference sequences, MiXCR assigned TRB V, D and J gene segments to each contig. CDR3 sequences were clustered by base quality and sequence similarity to remove sequencing errors. Shannon entropy, normalized by the natural log of the productive TCR sequence number, served as the measure of diversity. Clonality was defined as one minus Shannon entropy divided by the natural log of the number of unique clonotypes. Progression-free survival cut-offs for repertoire metrics were chosen using the Youden index of ROC curves, with analyses run in R 3.5.3. TCRdb handled the public reads itself, with Q25 trimming in fastp and clone calling in MiXCR, and kept productive beta chains. Entries are consolidated by CDR3 protein sequence, retaining the most common genes and DNA. What appears here as the V and J calls and clone size reflects TCRdb's work, not the paper's. The sample profile shows over 30,000 distinct CDR3 sequences; roughly a quarter of them were found once. The top ten constitute under 30% of the sample.

The specimen was PBMCs, collected before or after stereotactic body radiation therapy (not recorded which). The sequence joins TRBV18 to TRBJ2-2; the D gene is perhaps TRBD2, on 5 matching bases. This clonotype originated in a donor of 50 years or more with non-small cell lung cancer. Here the CDR3 is given as CASYGVTGELFF. DNA sequence: TGTGCCAGCTACGGGGTGACCGGGGAGCTGTTTTTT.